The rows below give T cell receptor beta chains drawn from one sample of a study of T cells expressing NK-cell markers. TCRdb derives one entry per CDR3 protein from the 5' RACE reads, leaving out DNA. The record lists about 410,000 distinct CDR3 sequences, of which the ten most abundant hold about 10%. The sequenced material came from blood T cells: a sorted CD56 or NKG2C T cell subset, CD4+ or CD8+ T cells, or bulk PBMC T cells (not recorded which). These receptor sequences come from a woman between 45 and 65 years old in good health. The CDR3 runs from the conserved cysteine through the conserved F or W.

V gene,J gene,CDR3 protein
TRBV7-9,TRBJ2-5,CASSLGRGTSNEETQYF
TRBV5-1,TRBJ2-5,CASSFGMGTETQYF
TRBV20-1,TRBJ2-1,CSARDWNEQFF
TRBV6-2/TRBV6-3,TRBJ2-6,CASSPAGGLAGANVLTF
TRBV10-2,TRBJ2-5,CASSEPWARSETQYF
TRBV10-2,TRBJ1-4,CASSEAAGTHEKLFF
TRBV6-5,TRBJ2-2,CASSYTGVGTGELFF
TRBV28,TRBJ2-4,CASSSSGDIQYF
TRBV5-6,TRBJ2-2,CASSLVGASGTGELFF
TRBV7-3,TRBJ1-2,CASSLTGRLDGYTF
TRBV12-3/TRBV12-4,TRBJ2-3,CASSPWTRDGEKSAFGTDTQYF
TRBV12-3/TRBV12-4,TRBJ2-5,CASERIGTSFPQYF
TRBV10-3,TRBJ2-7,CAISVPMTSGMYEQYF
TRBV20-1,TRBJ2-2,CSARGTGGSGELFF
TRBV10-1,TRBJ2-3,CASSEVAENTDTQYF
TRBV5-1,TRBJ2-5,CASSLDRWQETQYF
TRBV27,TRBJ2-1,CASRRDGTGGLEQFF
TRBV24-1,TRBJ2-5,CATSERGLGETQYF